A single sample gave rise to the 8 T cell receptor beta chains below, sequenced in a study of shared T cell receptors in the human thymus. Only in-frame clones appear in the TCRdb table, and some are missing; sequencing was by immunoSEQ multiplex PCR. The table shows some 720,000 clones, with approximately 87% occurring only once. These data are also associated with another study on human thymus T cells.

What was sequenced was thymocytes. The receptors originated from a boy in the first two years of life with a congenital heart defect.

The V gene is TRBV15, the J gene TRBJ1-3, with TRBD1 matching 10 bases. CDR1 and CDR2 (germline): LNHNV, YYDKDF (reference sequence). The CDR3 runs to 18 residues. J gave up 3 bases and V 3 bases, and 11 bases lay outside the gene matches. The chain's CDR3 is CATSRGGTGVGGGNTIYF. CDR3 bases: TGTGCCACCAGCAGGGGCGGGACAGGGGTTGGTGGTGGAAACACCATATATTTT.

This chain connects TRBV10-3 to TRBJ2-1; a possible D gene is TRBD2 (6 bases). The CDR3 has 15 residues. The V gene's germline CDR1 is ENHRY and CDR2 SYGVKD. V lost 10 bases and J 2 bases, leaving 18 bases between the germline ends. The CDR3 loop is CATQPLGGPYNEQFF. CDR3 nucleotide sequence: TGTGCCACCCAGCCCTTGGGAGGCCCCTACAATGAGCAGTTCTTC.

This clone showed up just once. The chain couples TRBV4-1 to TRBJ2-3; TRBD2 agrees at 10 bases. Losses at the gene ends were 0 bases for V and 0 bases for J; bases not matched to a gene: 6. Germline V gives CDR1 MGHRA, CDR2 YSYEKL. The CDR3 is made up of 18 amino acids. CDR3 in amino acids: CASSQDKAGGLSTDTQYF. CDR3 in DNA: TGCGCCAGCAGCCAAGATAAAGCGGGAGGGCTTAGCACAGATACGCAGTATTTT.

The chain uses TRBV19 and TRBJ2-7; 8 bases line up with TRBD1. Unmatched junction bases numbered 9, after V lost 3 bases and J lost 2 bases. CDR1 is LNHDA, CDR2 SQIVND, per germline (reference sequence). The CDR3 length is 16 residues. CDR3 nucleotides: TGTGCCAGTAGTATTCGTTGGCAGGGGGCCGCCTACGAGCAGTACTTC. It is translated as CASSIRWQGAAYEQYF.

The chain combines TRBV25-1 with TRBJ2-3, with a tentative D call TRBD1 (6 bases). Germline CDR1 and CDR2: MGHDK and SYGVNS. V was shortened by 4 bases and J by 3 bases, with 17 bases between the two germline ends. The CDR3 is 16 residues long. CDR3 amino acids: CASSGRGPSGTDTQYF. The CDR3 DNA is TGTGCCAGCAGTGGCAGGGGCCCCTCAGGGACAGATACGCAGTATTTT.

The chain recombines TRBV5-6 with TRBJ1-1; 10 bases fit TRBD1. From germline, CDR1 is SGHDT and CDR2 YYEEEE. This CDR3 has 15 residues. Trimming cost V 5 bases and J 5 bases; bases outside gene matches: 9. CDR3 coding DNA: TGTGCCAGCAGACTCGGGCGACAGGGGGCAACTGAAGCTTTCTTT. It is translated as CASRLGRQGATEAFF. Combining the CDR3 with reference TRBV5-6 and TRBJ1-1 gives the whole variable domain DAGVTQSPTHLIKTRGQQVTLRCSPKSGHDTVSWYQQALGQGPQFIFQYYEEEERQRGNFPDRFSGHQFPNYSSELNVNALLLGDSALYLCASRLGRQGATEAFFGQGTRLTVV.

The chain joins TRBV2 to TRBJ2-7, with 7 bases matching TRBD2. V lost 7 bases, J lost 7 bases, and 10 bases stayed unmatched. Germline CDR1 reads SNHLY; CDR2 reads FYNNEI. The CDR3 totals 13 residues. The CDR3: CASIQDPAGEQYF. The CDR3 DNA is TGTGCCAGCATTCAGGACCCAGCGGGGGAGCAGTACTTC.

The chain uses TRBV10-2 and TRBJ2-4, with a possible D match to TRBD1 (6 bases). Deletions cut 0 bases from V and 7 bases from J, with 13 bases between. This CDR3 is built from 15 residues. Germline loops: CDR1 WSHSY, CDR2 SAAADI. CDR3 in DNA: TGCGCCAGCAGTGAGTCGAGGCAGGGGACGAACATTCAGTACTTC. Its protein is CASSESRQGTNIQYF.